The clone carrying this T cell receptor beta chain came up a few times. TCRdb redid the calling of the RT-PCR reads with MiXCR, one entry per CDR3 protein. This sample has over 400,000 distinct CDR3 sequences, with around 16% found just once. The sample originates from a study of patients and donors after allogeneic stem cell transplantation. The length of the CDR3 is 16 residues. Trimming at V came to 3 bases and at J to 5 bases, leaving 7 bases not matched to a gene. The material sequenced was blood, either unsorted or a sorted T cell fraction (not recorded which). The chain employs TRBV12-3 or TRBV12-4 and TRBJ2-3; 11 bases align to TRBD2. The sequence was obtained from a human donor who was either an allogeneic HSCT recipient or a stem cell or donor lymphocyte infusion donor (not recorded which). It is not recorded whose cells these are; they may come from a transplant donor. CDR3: CASSFHSGGAVDTQYF. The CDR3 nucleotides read TGTGCCAGCAGTTTCCATAGCGGGGGGGCCGTAGATACGCAGTATTTT.